This TCR beta chain was documented in a study of regulatory T cells in long-lasting Graves disease. Study results and limitations: TRBV28 was favored in persistent disease, as were TRBJ1-2 and TRBJ2-5.

The germline V and J ends were trimmed by 6 bases and 2 bases, with 10 bases remaining between them. Germline-derived CDR1 and CDR2 are DFQATT and SNEGSKA (reference sequence). This CDR3 region has 12 residues. Time point given: persistent/refractory GD, antithyroid drugs over 5 years with positive TRAb. From RNA extracted from PBMCs, the TCR library was made. Patients came from an endocrinology department in Xi'an, China. The authors built TCR beta libraries using iRepertoire HTBI primers and Arm-PCR of CDR3 regions. Per the authors' pipeline: From all samples, identification returned some 13 TRBJ and roughly 65 TRBV segments. One entry per CDR3 protein results from TCRdb running MiXCR on the multiplex PCR reads. These V and J calls are TCRdb output, not the study's own analysis. Among fewer than 400,000 distinct CDR3 sequences listed, under 25% were seen once. This clonotype was counted ten times or more. Its specificity is not known.

The receptor was derived from a female donor with Graves disease. The specimen comprised peripheral blood mononuclear cells (PBMCs), sampled when the disease was refractory, from a patient treated with antithyroid drugs. The chain employs TRBV20-1 and TRBJ2-5; D perhaps matches TRBD2 (5 bases). CDR3 region: CSAGAAQETQYF. In DNA form, the CDR3 reads TGCAGTGCAGGAGCGGCACAAGAGACCCAGTACTTC.